This T cell receptor beta chain stems from a study of blood T cells in healthy people across ages. Germline values: CDR1 MGHDK, CDR2 SYGVNS. Trimming at V came to 1 base and at J to 10 bases, leaving 5 bases not matched to a gene. The CDR3 extends over 15 amino acids. A J-beta primer mix and a sample-barcoded 5' primer were used in a second PCR of roughly 6 to 12 cycles. TCRdb used MiXCR to reprocess the 5' RACE reads, holding one entry per CDR3 protein. This table holds about 1.5 million distinct CDR3 sequences, approximately 40% found once. Overall study findings and caveats: Both higher diversity and more naive CD4+ cells marked long-lived donors when set against aged donors.

On this clonotype itself: Its specificity is unknown.

This TCR came from a woman younger than 30 in good health. Sequencing used blood. The V call is TRBV25-1, the J call TRBJ2-1; 12 nucleotides align to TRBD1. CDR3 sequence (DNA): TGTGCCAGCAGTGAATCGGGACAGGGGGCGCGGGAGCAGTTCTTC. Encoded protein: CASSESGQGAREQFF.